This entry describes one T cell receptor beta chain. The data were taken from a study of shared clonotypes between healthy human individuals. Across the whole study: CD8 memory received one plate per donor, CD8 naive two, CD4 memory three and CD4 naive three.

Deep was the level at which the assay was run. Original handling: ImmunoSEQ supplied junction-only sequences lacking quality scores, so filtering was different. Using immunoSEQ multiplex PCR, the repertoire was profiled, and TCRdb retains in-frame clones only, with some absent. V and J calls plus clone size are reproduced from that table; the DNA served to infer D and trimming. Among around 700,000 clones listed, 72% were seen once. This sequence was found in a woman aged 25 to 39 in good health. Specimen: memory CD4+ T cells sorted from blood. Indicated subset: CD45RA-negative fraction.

This CDR3 reads CASSLDGLSTGELFF. The CDR3 coding sequence is TGCGCCAGCAGCTTGGATGGACTCTCCACCGGGGAGCTGTTTTTT. This chain joins TRBV5-1 and TRBJ2-2, with a tentative D call TRBD2 (5 bases). Between the trimmed V and J ends, which lost 0 bases and 4 bases, there was a span of 10 bases. Per germline, CDR1 SGHRS and CDR2 YFSETQ. The CDR3 contains 15 residues.